A selection of T cell receptor beta chains follows, all from one sample in a study of cytomegalovirus exposure and HLA in healthy donors. Assay: immunoSEQ multiplex PCR; the TCRdb copy retains only in-frame clones and omits some. Altogether approximately 100,000 clones are present, approximately 72% being singletons, with the ten largest covering approximately 2%. The sequenced sample consisted of PBMCs. The source is a woman aged 40 to 55 in good health and CMV-seronegative. CDR3s include the opening cysteine and the closing phenylalanine or tryptophan. D genes are given only for firm matches.

>TRBD1|TRBV11-2|TRBJ1-6
CASSGHPGGNSPLHF
>TRBD1|TRBV18|TRBJ2-3
CASSPGQGTDTQYF
>.|TRBV2|TRBJ2-1
CASSEGDLYEQFF
>.|TRBV19|TRBJ1-5
CASSYRANQPQHF
>.|TRBV27|TRBJ2-7
CASKLAEDFYEQYF
>.|TRBV6-5|TRBJ2-2
CASRISRLVAGELFF
>.|TRBV4-1|TRBJ2-2
CASSQDRGTGELFF
>TRBD2|TRBV7-9|TRBJ2-7
CASSPRAGPFSYEQYF
>TRBD2|TRBV4-1|TRBJ2-3
CASSRHTSDTTDTQYF
>.|TRBV7-9|TRBJ1-2
CSSSPDSYGYTF
>.|TRBV9|TRBJ2-1
CASSVVARTRLGNEQFF
>TRBD1|TRBV9|TRBJ1-2
CASSVDGGTGAFYGYTF
>.|TRBV9|TRBJ2-2
CASSAVIGGVFQGRTGELFF
>.|TRBV5-6|TRBJ2-7
CASSLSSHEQYF
>TRBD1|TRBV7-9|TRBJ2-1
CASSSRTGVDEQFF
>TRBD2|TRBV6-1|TRBJ2-3
CASSEVAGGTDTQYF
>TRBD1|TRBV19|TRBJ2-5
CASRGQAEETQYF
>.|TRBV19|TRBJ2-7
CASSTLGSRGENYEQYF
>TRBD1|TRBV19|TRBJ1-1
CASSLGQGNTEAFF
>TRBD2|TRBV10-3|TRBJ2-3
CAISEVSGISTDTQYF
>TRBD1|TRBV7-8|TRBJ2-7
CASSLQTGGTEQYF
>.|TRBV30|TRBJ1-4
CAWSVRAGNEKLFF
>.|TRBV28|TRBJ1-6
CASSQDLNSPLHF
>.|TRBV7-9|TRBJ1-6
CASSLGGGYNSPLHF
>TRBD1|TRBV4-1|TRBJ1-3
CASSEGQGVNTIYF
>.|TRBV27|TRBJ1-2
CASSFRSHYGYTF
>TRBD2|TRBV5-1|TRBJ2-7
CASSLERGLAAYEQYF
>.|TRBV4-3|TRBJ1-1
CASRPGFGGENTEAFF
>.|TRBV4-3|TRBJ1-6
CASSQELRFNSPLHF